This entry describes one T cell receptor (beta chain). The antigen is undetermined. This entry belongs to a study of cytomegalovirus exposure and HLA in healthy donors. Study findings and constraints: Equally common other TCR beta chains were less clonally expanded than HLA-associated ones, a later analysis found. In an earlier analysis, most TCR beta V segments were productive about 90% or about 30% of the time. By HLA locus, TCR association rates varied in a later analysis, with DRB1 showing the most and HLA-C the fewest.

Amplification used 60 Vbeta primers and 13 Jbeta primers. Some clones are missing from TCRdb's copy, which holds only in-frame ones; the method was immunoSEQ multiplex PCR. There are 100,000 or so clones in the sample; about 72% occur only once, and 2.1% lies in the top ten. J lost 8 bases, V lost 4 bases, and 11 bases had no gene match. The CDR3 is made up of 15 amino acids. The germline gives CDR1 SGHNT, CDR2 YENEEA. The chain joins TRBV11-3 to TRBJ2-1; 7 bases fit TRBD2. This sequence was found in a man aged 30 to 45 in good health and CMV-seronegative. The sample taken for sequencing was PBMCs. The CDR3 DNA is TGTGCCAGCAGCTCGCAACTAGCGTTAGGCGATGAGCAGTTCTTC. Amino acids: CASSSQLALGDEQFF.